This TCR beta chain was identified in a study of post-analysis software for immune sequencing data (dated by TCRdb to the mid-2010s). In the study overall: Recorded disease courses included relapsing-remitting, secondary progressive and progressive-relapsing multiple sclerosis, with some patients lacking subtype annotation. Patient repertoires were compared against 10 to 12 previously published healthy control repertoires from donors aged 6 to 25 years. A subset of samples was prepared in parallel using single-end sample barcoding, then pooled and co-amplified after Illumina adapter ligation. General findings and caveats noted by the study authors: Normalized Chao1 diversity was significantly lower in multiple sclerosis patients than controls, suggesting substantial peripheral T-cell clonal expansion. Roughly 5 TRBV segments, including TRBV5-6, TRBV5-1 and TRBV20-1, were significantly more frequent in patients than controls. The control group was slightly older than the multiple sclerosis patient group. When samples were clustered directly using the F measure, samples prepared in the same batch co-clustered strongly, which prompted a batch-effect correction.

The CDR3 spans 14 residues, from the cysteine through the phenylalanine. The retained sequence is limited to the CDR3, 42 bases, with the frame set at the first base. V and J lose 1 base and 4 bases, and a span of 10 bases separates them. To demonstrate the VDJtools post-analysis software, TCR beta repertoires were profiled from the peripheral blood of 10 to 15 young patients with multiple sclerosis. The patients with multiple sclerosis were children and adolescents between roughly 6 and 15 years of age. Receptors were amplified or captured by PCR. These reads were obtained on an Illumina HiSeq 2500. To reduce PCR and sequencing biases, unique molecular identifiers were built into the TCR beta cDNA libraries. Per 1 to 10 million input T cells, 500,000 or so cDNA molecules were obtained, such that each molecule approximated one T cell. The patient libraries were prepared and sequenced using the same protocol as the earlier healthy control dataset. Within a given batch, samples were prepared together, multiplexed and sequenced on the same HiSeq lane. Turning to the authors' computational methods: MIGEC handled the raw barcoded reads, throwing out single-read molecular identifier groups before consensus assembly and CDR3 extraction. Clonotype tables were post-analysed with VDJtools, and diversity was normalized by down-sampling all datasets to the smallest sample size. To correct batch-related cross-sample contamination, repertoire overlap clustering matched CDR3 amino acid sequences but not nucleotide sequences. TCRdb handled the public reads itself, with Q25 trimming in fastp and clone calling in MiXCR, and kept productive beta chains. Each entry merges the rows of one CDR3 protein and shows their most common DNA and genes. Here the V and J calls rest on TCRdb's processing, not on the authors' analysis. The sample table shows hundreds of thousands of distinct CDR3 sequences, and roughly half are seen once. The ten largest clones capture 4.6% of the sample.

Only one count was recorded for this clonotype. Its specific antigen is unknown. Base quality data are lacking; no much larger clone is found one base away. The sequence was collected from a girl under 18 with multiple sclerosis. The sequence is built from TRBV12-3 or TRBV12-4 and TRBJ1-2, with TRBD1 tentatively as D gene (5 bases match). The sequenced material came from blood. In nucleotide form, the sequence is TGTGCCAGCAGTTTAGACAGGACCTTCTATGGCTACACCTTC. Its protein reads: CASSLDRTFYGYTF.